A selection of T cell receptor beta chains follows, all from one sample in a study of blood T cells in healthy people across ages. Via MiXCR, TCRdb re-called the 5' RACE reads, giving one row per CDR3 protein. The data show 1.4 million to 1.5 million distinct CDR3 sequences, with 40% to 50% seen just once and approximately 7.9% held by the top ten. Sequencing input: blood. The receptors were sampled from a woman between 18 and 29 years old in good health. Each CDR3 is given with its conserved first and last residue. D genes are given only for firm matches. Clone size appears in some rows only: once, few, many, or a class for an expanded clone.

d_call	clone_size	j_call	v_call	cdr3_aa	cdr3_nt
-	many	TRBJ2-1	TRBV29-1	CSVAPQTNEQFF	TGCAGCGTTGCCCCGCAGACCAATGAGCAGTTCTTC
-	-	TRBJ1-5	TRBV2	CASSVTVELGVQPQHF	TGTGCCAGCAGCGTTACAGTAGAACTAGGTGTTCAGCCCCAGCATTTT
-	-	TRBJ1-4	TRBV20-1	CSARDRAGTATNEKLFF	TGCAGTGCTAGAGATCGGGCAGGGACCGCAACTAATGAAAAACTGTTTTTT
TRBD1	-	TRBJ1-1	TRBV10-3	CAISGGQALNTEAFF	TGTGCCATCAGTGGGGGACAGGCCCTGAACACTGAAGCTTTCTTT
-	-	TRBJ1-1	TRBV29-1	CSVEEVSGTEAFF	TGCAGCGTTGAAGAGGTTAGCGGAACTGAAGCTTTCTTT
-	many	TRBJ2-2	TRBV7-2	CASSLAGTGELFF	TGTGCCAGCAGTTTAGCCGGCACCGGGGAGCTGTTTTTT
TRBD1	-	TRBJ1-2	TRBV12-3/TRBV12-4	CASRWTGGFGYTF	TGTGCCAGCAGATGGACAGGGGGCTTTGGCTACACCTTC
TRBD2	-	TRBJ2-2	TRBV20-1	CSARGGTSGGTGELFF	TGCAGTGCTAGAGGGGGGACTAGCGGGGGCACCGGGGAGCTGTTTTTT
-	-	TRBJ2-5	TRBV21-1	CASLPAGPFQETQYF	TGTGCCAGCTTACCGGCAGGGCCGTTCCAAGAGACCCAGTACTTC
-	-	TRBJ2-1	TRBV20-1	CSARTAQQGEQFF	TGCAGTGCTCGGACAGCCCAGCAAGGTGAGCAGTTCTTC
-	few	TRBJ2-5	TRBV5-1	CASSLGRVQETQYF	TGCGCCAGCAGCTTGGGCAGAGTCCAAGAGACCCAGTACTTC
-	-	TRBJ2-3	TRBV11-1	CASSGDRLIAGMGDTQYF	TGTGCCAGCAGCGGAGACCGCCTTATTGCGGGGATGGGAGATACGCAGTATTTT
TRBD2	few	TRBJ2-3	TRBV7-8	CASSFLSSGTVSTDTQYF	TGTGCCAGCAGCTTTTTATCTAGCGGGACGGTTAGCACAGATACGCAGTATTTT
-	once	TRBJ2-2	TRBV4-1	CASSQVARLHTGELFF	TGCGCCAGCAGCCAAGTGGCGCGATTACACACCGGGGAGCTGTTTTTT
-	-	TRBJ2-1	TRBV9	CASSVRGDPSYNEQFF	TGTGCCAGCAGCGTGAGGGGGGACCCTTCCTACAATGAGCAGTTCTTC
-	-	TRBJ2-7	TRBV4-2	CASSQGGWYFSYEQYF	TGTGCCAGCAGCCAAGGGGGGTGGTACTTTTCCTACGAGCAGTACTTC
TRBD2	-	TRBJ2-3	TRBV28	CASSFTSGSRDTQYF	TGTGCCAGCAGTTTTACTAGCGGGTCTAGGGATACGCAGTATTTT
TRBD2	few	TRBJ2-1	TRBV7-9	CASSLARTSGYNEQFF	TGTGCCAGCAGCTTAGCGCGAACTAGCGGATACAATGAGCAGTTCTTC
TRBD2	-	TRBJ2-3	TRBV12-5	CASGPPTSGSMTDTQYF	TGTGCTAGTGGTCCGCCGACTAGCGGGAGTATGACAGATACGCAGTATTTT
-	few	TRBJ1-2	TRBV3-1	CASSQDQSLTNYGYTF	TGTGCCAGCAGCCAAGATCAGTCCTTAACTAACTATGGCTACACCTTC
-	-	TRBJ2-5	TRBV5-6	CASSPGDSQETQYF	TGTGCCAGCAGCCCAGGGGACTCCCAAGAGACCCAGTACTTC
TRBD1	-	TRBJ1-2	TRBV28	CASTTAPDRGINYGYTF	TGTGCCAGCACCACCGCCCCGGACAGGGGGATTAACTATGGCTACACCTTC
-	-	TRBJ1-1	TRBV12-5	CASGLQGMNTEAFF	TGTGCTAGTGGTTTGCAGGGAATGAACACTGAAGCTTTCTTT
TRBD2	-	TRBJ2-1	TRBV27	CASSLTSGSPSDEQFF	TGTGCCAGCAGTTTAACTAGCGGGAGCCCGTCGGATGAGCAGTTCTTC
-	-	TRBJ2-1	TRBV29-1	CSIRTDWGDEQFF	TGCAGCATCCGGACGGACTGGGGGGATGAGCAGTTCTTC
TRBD1	-	TRBJ2-7	TRBV6-5	CASSYGGQESYEQYF	TGTGCCAGCAGTTACGGAGGACAGGAGTCCTACGAGCAGTACTTC
-	-	TRBJ1-1	TRBV3-1	CASSQDEGLNTEAFF	TGTGCCAGCAGCCAAGATGAGGGATTGAACACTGAAGCTTTCTTT
TRBD2	-	TRBJ2-7	TRBV6-1	CASRGTSGGDYEQYF	TGTGCCAGCAGAGGGACTAGCGGGGGGGACTACGAGCAGTACTTC
-	-	TRBJ2-1	TRBV27	CASNSIDGEQFF	TGTGCCAGCAATTCAATCGACGGTGAGCAGTTCTTC
-	once	TRBJ2-3	TRBV4-1	CASRAVGVLTDTQYF	TGCGCCAGCCGTGCCGTGGGGGTCCTCACAGATACGCAGTATTTT
TRBD2	few	TRBJ2-4	TRBV27	CASHRPRDYEVLAKNIQYF	TGTGCCAGCCACCGACCCCGGGACTACGAAGTTCTAGCCAAAAACATTCAGTACTTC
-	-	TRBJ1-1	TRBV5-1	CASSWGLAGDSSEAFF	TGCGCCAGCAGCTGGGGGTTGGCCGGGGATTCTAGTGAAGCTTTCTTT
TRBD1	few	TRBJ2-2	TRBV4-2	CASSARQGADTGELFF	TGTGCCAGCAGCGCCCGACAGGGGGCGGACACCGGGGAGCTGTTTTTT
TRBD2	-	TRBJ2-7	TRBV20-1	CSAREGLTYNEQYF	TGCAGTGCTAGAGAGGGACTAACCTACAATGAGCAGTACTTC
-	-	TRBJ1-2	TRBV7-9	CASSLVSGYYGYTF	TGTGCCAGCAGCTTAGTATCAGGGTACTATGGCTACACCTTC
TRBD1	-	TRBJ1-2	TRBV12-3/TRBV12-4	CASSSPGQGGSGYTF	TGTGCCAGCAGTTCCCCGGGACAGGGGGGATCTGGCTACACCTTC